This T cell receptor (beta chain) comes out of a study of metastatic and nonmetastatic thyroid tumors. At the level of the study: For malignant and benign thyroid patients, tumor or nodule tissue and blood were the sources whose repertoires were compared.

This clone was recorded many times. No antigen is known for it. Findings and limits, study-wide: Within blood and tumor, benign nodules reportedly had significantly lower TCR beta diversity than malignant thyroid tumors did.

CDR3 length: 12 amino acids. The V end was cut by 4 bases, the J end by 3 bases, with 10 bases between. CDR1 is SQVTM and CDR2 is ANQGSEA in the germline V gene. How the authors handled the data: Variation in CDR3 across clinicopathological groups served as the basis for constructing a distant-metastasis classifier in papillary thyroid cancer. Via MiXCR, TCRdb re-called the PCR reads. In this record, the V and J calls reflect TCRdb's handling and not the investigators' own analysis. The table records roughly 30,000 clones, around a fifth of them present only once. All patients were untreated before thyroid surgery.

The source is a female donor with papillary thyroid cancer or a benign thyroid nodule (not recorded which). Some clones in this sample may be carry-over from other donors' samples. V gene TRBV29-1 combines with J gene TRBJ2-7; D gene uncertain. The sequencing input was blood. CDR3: CSVGSPGYEQYF. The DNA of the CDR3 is TGCAGCGTTGGCTCGCCGGGCTACGAGCAGTACTTC.